This T cell receptor (beta chain) comes out of a study of CD8 T cells in Susac syndrome. Study-level results: Only a relatively small number of individuals were included in the TCR sequencing and HLA analysis.

This clonotype has more than one count but fewer than ten. The target antigen is unknown. CDR1 and CDR2 (germline): MNHEY, SMNVEV (reference sequence). V was clipped by 0 bases and J by 0 bases, with 9 bases between them. CDR3 length equals 16 residues. An amount of RNA that ranged from roughly 0.5 to 1 ug was reverse transcribed with random hexamers. The method of amplification for TCR beta CDR3 was immunoSEQ multiplex PCR, covering 54 Vbeta and 13 Jbeta. TCRdb reprocessed the immunoSEQ multiplex PCR reads via MiXCR and lists one record per CDR3 protein. The sample has around 200,000 distinct CDR3 sequences; about 94% are singletons.

Material: CD8+ T cells from PBMCs. This TCR was recovered from a human donor with multiple sclerosis. The chain links TRBV27 to TRBJ2-1; no clear D gene. CDR3 coding DNA: TGTGCCAGCAGTTTATCGTCCGCTAGCTCCTACAATGAGCAGTTCTTC. It codes for CASSLSSASSYNEQFF.